Listed below are T cell receptor beta chains from one sample, sequenced in a study of cytomegalovirus exposure and HLA in healthy donors. Produced via immunoSEQ multiplex PCR; TCRdb's table is partial and in-frame only. The sample shows 180,000 or so clones, and 0.7% to 0.8% sits with its ten largest clones. The sample taken for sequencing was PBMCs. The receptors were sampled from a boy aged 5 to 17 in good health and CMV-seronegative. CDR3s include the opening cysteine and the closing phenylalanine or tryptophan. The D gene is left open where the match is weak.

CDR3 protein: CASETGGGNTEAFF; CDR3 DNA: TGCGCCAGCGAAACAGGGGGGGGGAACACTGAAGCTTTCTTT; J gene: TRBJ1-1; D gene: TRBD1; V gene: TRBV5-1
CDR3 protein: CASSLWQGNQPQHF; CDR3 DNA: TGTGCCAGCAGTTTATGGCAGGGCAATCAGCCCCAGCATTTT; J gene: TRBJ1-5; D gene: .; V gene: TRBV27
CDR3 protein: CASSLVPGEASGYTF; CDR3 DNA: TGTGCCAGCAGCTTGGTGCCAGGGGAAGCAAGTGGCTACACCTTC; J gene: TRBJ1-2; D gene: .; V gene: TRBV5-6
CDR3 protein: CAANWGGKDEQYF; CDR3 DNA: TGTGCCGCTAACTGGGGGGGAAAAGACGAGCAGTACTTC; J gene: TRBJ2-7; D gene: TRBD2; V gene: TRBV6-1
CDR3 protein: CASSLAGVSTGELFF; CDR3 DNA: TGTGCCAGCAGTTTAGCGGGGGTGAGCACCGGGGAGCTGTTTTTT; J gene: TRBJ2-2; D gene: TRBD2; V gene: TRBV7-3
CDR3 protein: CASSFGTVYNTEAFF; CDR3 DNA: TGTGCCAGTAGTTTTGGGACAGTTTATAACACTGAAGCTTTCTTT; J gene: TRBJ1-1; D gene: TRBD1; V gene: TRBV19
CDR3 protein: CASNEQGLVYGYTF; CDR3 DNA: TGTGCCAGTAATGAGCAGGGTCTGGTCTATGGCTACACCTTC; J gene: TRBJ1-2; D gene: .; V gene: TRBV19
CDR3 protein: CASSQGLRGPSPALQYF; CDR3 DNA: TGTGCCAGCAGCCAAGGGTTGAGGGGGCCTTCCCCCGCCCTGCAGTATTTT; J gene: TRBJ2-3; D gene: TRBD1; V gene: TRBV4-2
CDR3 protein: CASSERLAGSETQYF; CDR3 DNA: TGTGCCAGCAGTGAGCGACTAGCGGGGTCTGAGACCCAGTACTTC; J gene: TRBJ2-5; D gene: TRBD2; V gene: TRBV28
CDR3 protein: CASRGGSGRADSANVLTF; CDR3 DNA: TGTGCCAGCAGGGGGGGGAGCGGCAGGGCGGATTCCGCCAACGTCCTGACTTTC; J gene: TRBJ2-6; D gene: TRBD2; V gene: TRBV25-1
CDR3 protein: CASSEGTDNQPQHF; CDR3 DNA: TGTGCCAGCAGTGAAGGGACAGACAATCAGCCCCAGCATTTT; J gene: TRBJ1-5; D gene: .; V gene: TRBV2
CDR3 protein: CASSPRTGGNYGYTF; CDR3 DNA: TGTGCCAGCAGCCCCCGGACAGGGGGTAACTATGGCTACACCTTC; J gene: TRBJ1-2; D gene: TRBD1; V gene: TRBV13